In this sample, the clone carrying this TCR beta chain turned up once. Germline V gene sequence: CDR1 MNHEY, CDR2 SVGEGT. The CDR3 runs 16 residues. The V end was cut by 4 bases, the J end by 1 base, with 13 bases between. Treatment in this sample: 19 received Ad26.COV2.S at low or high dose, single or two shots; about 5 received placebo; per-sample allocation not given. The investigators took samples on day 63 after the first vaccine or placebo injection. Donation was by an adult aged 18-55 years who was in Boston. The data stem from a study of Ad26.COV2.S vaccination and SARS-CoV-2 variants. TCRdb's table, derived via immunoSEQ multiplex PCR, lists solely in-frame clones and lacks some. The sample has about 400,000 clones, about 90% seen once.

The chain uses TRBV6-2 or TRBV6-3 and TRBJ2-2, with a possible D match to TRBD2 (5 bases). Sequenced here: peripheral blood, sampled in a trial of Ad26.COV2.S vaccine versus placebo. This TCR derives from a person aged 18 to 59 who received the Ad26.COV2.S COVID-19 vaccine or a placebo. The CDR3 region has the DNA TGTGCCAGCAGTTCCGATCGGGCGGGGAACACCGGGGAGCTGTTTTTT. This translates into CASSSDRAGNTGELFF.